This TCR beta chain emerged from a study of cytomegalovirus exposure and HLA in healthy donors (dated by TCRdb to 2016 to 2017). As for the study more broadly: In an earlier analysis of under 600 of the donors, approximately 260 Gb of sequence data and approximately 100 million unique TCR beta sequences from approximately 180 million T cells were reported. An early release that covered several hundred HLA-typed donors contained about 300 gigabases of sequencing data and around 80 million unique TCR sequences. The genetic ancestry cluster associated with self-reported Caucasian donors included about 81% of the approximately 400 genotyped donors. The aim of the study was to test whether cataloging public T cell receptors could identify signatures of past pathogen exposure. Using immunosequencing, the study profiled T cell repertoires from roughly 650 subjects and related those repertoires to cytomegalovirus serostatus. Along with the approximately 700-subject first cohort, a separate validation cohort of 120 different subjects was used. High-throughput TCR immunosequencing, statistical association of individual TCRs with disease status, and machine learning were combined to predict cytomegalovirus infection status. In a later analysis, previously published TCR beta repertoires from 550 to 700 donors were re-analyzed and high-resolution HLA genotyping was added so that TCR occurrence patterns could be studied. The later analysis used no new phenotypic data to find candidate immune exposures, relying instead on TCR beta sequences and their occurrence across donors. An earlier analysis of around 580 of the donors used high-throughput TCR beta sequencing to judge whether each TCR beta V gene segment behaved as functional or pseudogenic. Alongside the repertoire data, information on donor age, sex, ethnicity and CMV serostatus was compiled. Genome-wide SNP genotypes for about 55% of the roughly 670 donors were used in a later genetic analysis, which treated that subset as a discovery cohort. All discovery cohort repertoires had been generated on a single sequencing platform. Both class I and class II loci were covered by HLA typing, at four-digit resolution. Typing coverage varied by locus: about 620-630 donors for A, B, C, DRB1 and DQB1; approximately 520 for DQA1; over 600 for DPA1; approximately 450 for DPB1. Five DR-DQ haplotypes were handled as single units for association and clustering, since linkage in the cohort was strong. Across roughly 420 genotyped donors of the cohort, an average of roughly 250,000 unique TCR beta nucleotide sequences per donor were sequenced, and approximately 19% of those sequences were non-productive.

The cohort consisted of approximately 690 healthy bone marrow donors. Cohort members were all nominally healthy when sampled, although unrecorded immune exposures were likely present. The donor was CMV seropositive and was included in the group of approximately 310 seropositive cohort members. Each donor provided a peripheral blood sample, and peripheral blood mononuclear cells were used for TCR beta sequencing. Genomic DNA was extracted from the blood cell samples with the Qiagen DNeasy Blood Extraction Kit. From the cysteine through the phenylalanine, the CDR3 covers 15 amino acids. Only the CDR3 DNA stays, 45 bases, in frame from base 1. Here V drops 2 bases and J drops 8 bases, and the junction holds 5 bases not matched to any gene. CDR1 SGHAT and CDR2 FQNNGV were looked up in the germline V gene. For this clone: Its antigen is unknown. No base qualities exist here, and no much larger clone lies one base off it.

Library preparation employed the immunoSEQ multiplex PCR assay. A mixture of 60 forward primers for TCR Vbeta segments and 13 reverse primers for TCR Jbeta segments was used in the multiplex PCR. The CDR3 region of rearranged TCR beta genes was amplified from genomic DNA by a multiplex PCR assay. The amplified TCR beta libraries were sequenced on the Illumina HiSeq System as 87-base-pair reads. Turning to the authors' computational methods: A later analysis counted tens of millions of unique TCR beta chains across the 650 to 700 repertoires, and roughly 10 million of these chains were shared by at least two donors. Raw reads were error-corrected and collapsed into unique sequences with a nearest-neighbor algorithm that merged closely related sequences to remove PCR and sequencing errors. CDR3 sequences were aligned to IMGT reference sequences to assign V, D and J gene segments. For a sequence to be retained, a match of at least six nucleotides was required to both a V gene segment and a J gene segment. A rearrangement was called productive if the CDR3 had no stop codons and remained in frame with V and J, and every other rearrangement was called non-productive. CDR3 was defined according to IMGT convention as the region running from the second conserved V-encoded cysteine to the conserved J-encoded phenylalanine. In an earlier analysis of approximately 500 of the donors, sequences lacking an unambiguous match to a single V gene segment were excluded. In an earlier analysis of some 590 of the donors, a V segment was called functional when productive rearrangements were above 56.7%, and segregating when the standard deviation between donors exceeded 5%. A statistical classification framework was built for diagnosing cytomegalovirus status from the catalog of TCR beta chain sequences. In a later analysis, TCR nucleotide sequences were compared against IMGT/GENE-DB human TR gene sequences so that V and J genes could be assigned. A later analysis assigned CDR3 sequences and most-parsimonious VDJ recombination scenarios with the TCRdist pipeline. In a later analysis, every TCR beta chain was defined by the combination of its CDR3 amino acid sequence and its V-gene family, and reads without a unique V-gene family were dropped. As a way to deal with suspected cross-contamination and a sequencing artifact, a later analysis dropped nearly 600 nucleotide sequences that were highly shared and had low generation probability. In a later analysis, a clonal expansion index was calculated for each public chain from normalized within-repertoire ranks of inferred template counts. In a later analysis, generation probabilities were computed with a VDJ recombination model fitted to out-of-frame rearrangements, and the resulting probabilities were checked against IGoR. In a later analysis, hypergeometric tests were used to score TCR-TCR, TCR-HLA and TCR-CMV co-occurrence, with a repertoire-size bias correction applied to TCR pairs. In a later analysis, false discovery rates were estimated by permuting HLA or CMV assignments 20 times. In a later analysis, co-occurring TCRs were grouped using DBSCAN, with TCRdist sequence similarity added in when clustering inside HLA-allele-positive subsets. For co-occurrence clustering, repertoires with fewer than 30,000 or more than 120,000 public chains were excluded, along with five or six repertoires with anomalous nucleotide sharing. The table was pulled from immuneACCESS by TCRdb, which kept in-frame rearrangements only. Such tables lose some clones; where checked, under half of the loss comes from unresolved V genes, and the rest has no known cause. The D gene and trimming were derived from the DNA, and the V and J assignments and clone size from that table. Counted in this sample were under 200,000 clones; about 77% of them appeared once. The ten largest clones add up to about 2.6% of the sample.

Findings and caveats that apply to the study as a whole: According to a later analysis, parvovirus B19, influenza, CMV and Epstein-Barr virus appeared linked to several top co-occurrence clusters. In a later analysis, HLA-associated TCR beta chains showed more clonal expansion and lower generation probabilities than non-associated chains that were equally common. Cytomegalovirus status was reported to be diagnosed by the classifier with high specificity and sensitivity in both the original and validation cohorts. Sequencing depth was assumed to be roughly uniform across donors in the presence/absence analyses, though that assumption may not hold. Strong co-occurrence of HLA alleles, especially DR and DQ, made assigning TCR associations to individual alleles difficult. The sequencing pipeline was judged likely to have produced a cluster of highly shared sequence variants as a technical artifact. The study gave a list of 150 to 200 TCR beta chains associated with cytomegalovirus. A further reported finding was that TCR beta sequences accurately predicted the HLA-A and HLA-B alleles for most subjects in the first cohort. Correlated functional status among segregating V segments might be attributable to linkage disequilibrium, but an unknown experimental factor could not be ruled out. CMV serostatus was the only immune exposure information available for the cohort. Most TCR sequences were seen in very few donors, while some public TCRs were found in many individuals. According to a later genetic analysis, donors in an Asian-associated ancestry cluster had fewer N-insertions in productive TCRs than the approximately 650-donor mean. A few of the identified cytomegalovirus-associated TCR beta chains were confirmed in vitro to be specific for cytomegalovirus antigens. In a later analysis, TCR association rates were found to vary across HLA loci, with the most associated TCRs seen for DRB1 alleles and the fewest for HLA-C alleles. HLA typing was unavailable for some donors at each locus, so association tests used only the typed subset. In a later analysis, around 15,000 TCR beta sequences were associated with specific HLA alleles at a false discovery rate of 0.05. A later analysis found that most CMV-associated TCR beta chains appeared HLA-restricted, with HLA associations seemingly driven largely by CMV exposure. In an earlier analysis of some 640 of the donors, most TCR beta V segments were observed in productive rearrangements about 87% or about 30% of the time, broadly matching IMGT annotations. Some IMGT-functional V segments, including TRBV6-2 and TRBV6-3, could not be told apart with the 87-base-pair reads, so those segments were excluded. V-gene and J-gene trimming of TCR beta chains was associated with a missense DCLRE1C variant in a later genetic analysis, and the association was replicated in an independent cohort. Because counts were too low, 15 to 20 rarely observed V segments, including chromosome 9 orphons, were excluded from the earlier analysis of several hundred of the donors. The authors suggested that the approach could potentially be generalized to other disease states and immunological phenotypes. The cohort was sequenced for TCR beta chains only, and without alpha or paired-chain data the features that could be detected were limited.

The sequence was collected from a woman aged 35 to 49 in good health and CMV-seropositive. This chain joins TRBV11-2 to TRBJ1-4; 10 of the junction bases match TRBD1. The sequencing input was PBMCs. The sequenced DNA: TGTGCCAGCAGCTTAAGACAGGGGGCACAGGAAAAACTGTTTTTT. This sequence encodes CASSLRQGAQEKLFF. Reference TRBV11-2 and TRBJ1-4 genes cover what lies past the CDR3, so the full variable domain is EAGVAQSPRYKIIEKRQSVAFWCNPISGHATLYWYQQILGQGPKLLIQFQNNGVVDDSQLPKDRFSAERLKGVDSTLKIQPAKLEDSAVYLCASSLRQGAQEKLFFGSGTQLSVL.